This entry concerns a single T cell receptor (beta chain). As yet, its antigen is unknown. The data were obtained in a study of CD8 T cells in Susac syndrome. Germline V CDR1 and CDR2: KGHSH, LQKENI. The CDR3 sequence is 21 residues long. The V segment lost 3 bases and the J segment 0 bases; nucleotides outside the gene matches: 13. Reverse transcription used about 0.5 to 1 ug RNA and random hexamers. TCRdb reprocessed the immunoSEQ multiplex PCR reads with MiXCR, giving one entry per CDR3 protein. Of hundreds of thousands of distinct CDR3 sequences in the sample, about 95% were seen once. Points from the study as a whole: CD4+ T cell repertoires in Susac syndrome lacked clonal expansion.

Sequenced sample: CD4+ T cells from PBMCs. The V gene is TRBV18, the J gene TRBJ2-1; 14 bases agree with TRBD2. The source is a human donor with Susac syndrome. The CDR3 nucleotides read TGTGCCAGCTCACCCCTACCTCGGACTAGCGGGAGGTCCTCCTCCTACAATGAGCAGTTCTTC. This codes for CASSPLPRTSGRSSSYNEQFF.